The clone carrying this TCR beta chain has only one observation. What it binds is unknown. The CDR3 has 13 amino acids. Germline values: CDR1 SNHLY, CDR2 FYNNEI. V lost 7 bases and J 1 base, leaving 8 bases between the germline ends. The PCR had 60 Vbeta and 13 Jbeta primers. The repertoire was sequenced with immunoSEQ multiplex PCR; TCRdb's copy has only in-frame clones and lacks some. The table shows about 150,000 clones, with 55% to 70% occurring only once. All donors participated as healthy donors of bone marrow. The record originates from a study of cytomegalovirus exposure and HLA in healthy donors. General study points: Sequencing depth roughly uniform across donors was assumed in presence/absence analyses.

Sequenced: PBMCs. V usage is TRBV2 and J usage is TRBJ2-1, with D possibly matching TRBD2 (5 bases). The TCR originated in a woman aged 55-70 years in good health and CMV-seropositive. The CDR3 nucleotides are TGTGCCAGCAAAACGGGATCCTACAATGAGCAGTTCTTC. Its protein product is CASKTGSYNEQFF.